These 9 T cell receptor beta chains were all obtained from the same sample, sequenced in a study of cytomegalovirus exposure and HLA in healthy donors. The PCR contained 60 Vbeta and 13 Jbeta primers. Assay: immunoSEQ multiplex PCR; the TCRdb copy retains only in-frame clones and omits some. The sample records 150,000 to 200,000 clones, about 80% being singletons. Input material: PBMCs. The receptors derive from a man aged 25-40 years in good health and CMV-seronegative.

This chain connects TRBV5-6 to TRBJ1-2; TRBD1 matches 10 bases. Germline assignment: CDR1 SGHDT and CDR2 YYEEEE. V trimming: 5 bases; J trimming: 5 bases; junction bases outside the gene matches: 9. This CDR3 has 15 amino acids. The CDR3 sequence: CASRPGTGALYGYTF. As DNA, the CDR3 is TGTGCCAGCAGACCCGGGACAGGGGCCTTATATGGCTACACCTTC.

V gene TRBV27 combines with J gene TRBJ1-4; 8 bases fit TRBD1. The CDR3 is 15 amino acids. Germline V gene data show CDR1 as MNHEY and CDR2 as SMNVEV (reference sequence). V lost 2 bases and J lost 3; bases outside the gene matches: 2. CDR3 coding DNA: TGTGCCAGCAGTTTACAGGGGGCCCCTAATGAAAAACTGTTTTTT. Translated: CASSLQGAPNEKLFF.

This chain connects TRBV15 to TRBJ1-5; TRBD1 matches 9 bases. Trimming cost V 2 bases and J 2 bases; bases outside gene matches: 10. The CDR3 totals 18 residues. The V gene's germline CDR1 is LNHNV and CDR2 YYDKDF (reference sequence). In nucleotides, the CDR3 is TGTGCCACCAGCAGACCATTTGGGACAGGGTATGGCAATCAGCCCCAGCATTTT. This gives the protein CATSRPFGTGYGNQPQHF.

This sequence joins TRBV30 and TRBJ1-6; D possibly corresponds to TRBD1 (5 bases). The germline V and J ends were trimmed by 4 bases and 10 bases, with 17 bases remaining between them. CDR3 length equals 14 residues. Germline V gene lookup returns CDR1 GTSNPN and CDR2 SVGIG (reference sequence). The CDR3 DNA is TGTGCCTGGATCGGGGGTCCGGGAGGATCACCCCTCCACTTT. Translating gives CAWIGGPGGSPLHF.

This clone was counted only a few times. The J gene is TRBJ2-5, the V gene TRBV7-9; D remains unclear. Germline V CDR1 and CDR2: SEHNR, FQNEAQ (reference sequence). V dropped 3 bases and J dropped 1 base, with 9 bases sitting between them. This CDR3 contains 14 residues. The CDR3 DNA follows: TGTGCCAGCAGCTTGCAGGTTCCCCAAGAGACCCAGTACTTC. This sequence encodes CASSLQVPQETQYF.

This chain joins TRBV6-5 and TRBJ2-1, with TRBD2 matching 9 bases. Germline V lookup: CDR1 MNHEY, CDR2 SVGAGI. V gave up 7 bases and J gave up 3 bases; unmatched junction bases: 4. The CDR3 has 14 residues. The CDR3 coding sequence is TGTGCCAGCATCGCGGGGGGGGTCTACAATGAGCAGTTCTTC. Amino acid sequence: CASIAGGVYNEQFF.

J is TRBJ1-1 and V is TRBV6-5; weak D call: TRBD1 (5 bases). Trimming left V 4 bases short and J 5 bases short, with 14 bases between. This CDR3 has 14 amino acids. Germline CDR1 MNHEY, CDR2 SVGAGI. The CDR3 sequence: CASSFSQEGTEAFF. CDR3 DNA sequence: TGTGCCAGCAGTTTCTCACAGGAGGGGACTGAAGCTTTCTTT.

This clone was detected only once. The chain uses TRBV6-5 and TRBJ2-5; D perhaps matches TRBD1 (5 bases). V shed 5 bases and J shed 5 bases, with 15 bases lying between them. The CDR3 length is 14 residues. Germline V lookup: CDR1 MNHEY, CDR2 SVGAGI. CDR3 coding DNA: TGTGCCAGCAGTGAAATTCAGGGCCGGGAGACCCAGTACTTC. Its translation: CASSEIQGRETQYF.

The chain has TRBV7-8 and TRBJ1-5, with 8 bases aligning to TRBD1. The germline V gene encodes CDR1 SGHVS and CDR2 FQNEAQ. V was clipped by 5 bases and J by 3 bases; unmatched bases: 9. The CDR3 extends over 16 amino acids. This CDR3 is CASSPRTGSFNQPQHF. The DNA for the CDR3 is TGTGCCAGCAGCCCCCGGACAGGGAGTTTCAATCAGCCCCAGCATTTT.